These T cell receptor beta chains were read from a single sample in a study of blood T cell repertoires in COVID-19. Data came from immunoSEQ multiplex PCR; TCRdb stores just in-frame clones and leaves some out. The sample lists roughly 98,000 clones; 75% to 85% were seen once. The sequenced material came from peripheral blood. These receptors all come from a human donor in a cohort sampled during active COVID-19. Each CDR3 is given with its conserved first and last residue. Each record gives: clone size, V gene, J gene, D gene, CDR3 DNA, CDR3 protein. A D gene is named only where the DNA matches it firmly. Where a row states a size, it is once, few, many or the class of an expanded clone; other rows omit it.

NA	TRBV6-2/TRBV6-3	TRBJ1-6	TRBD1	TGTGCCAGCAGTCCCGGGACAGGGGGTTCACCCCTCCACTTT	CASSPGTGGSPLHF
NA	TRBV19	TRBJ2-4	NA	TGTGCCAGTAGCCTCCAGGGTATAGCCAAAAACATTCAGTACTTC	CASSLQGIAKNIQYF
NA	TRBV7-9	TRBJ2-5	NA	TGTGCCAGCAGTACTCTGACAGGAGAGACCCAGTACTTC	CASSTLTGETQYF
NA	TRBV5-1	TRBJ2-1	TRBD2	TGCGCCAGCAGCGATCCTAGCGGGGGGGCCTACAATGAGCAGTTCTTC	CASSDPSGGAYNEQFF
NA	TRBV5-1	TRBJ1-6	TRBD1	TGCGCCAGCAGGGATCCGGGACAGGGGAATTCACCCCTCCACTTT	CASRDPGQGNSPLHF
NA	TRBV6-5	TRBJ2-7	NA	TGTGCCAGCACCGATCGGAGGAACGGGCAGTACTTC	CASTDRRNGQYF
few	TRBV18	TRBJ1-1	NA	TGTGCCAGCTCAGGACAGTCGAACACTGAAGCTTTCTTT	CASSGQSNTEAFF
NA	TRBV7-9	TRBJ1-2	NA	TGTGCCAGCAGCTTGGGCCAGAACTATGGCTACACCTTC	CASSLGQNYGYTF
NA	TRBV7-2	TRBJ1-2	NA	TGTGCCAGCAGTCAAAGGGGTCTCTATGGCTACACCTTC	CASSQRGLYGYTF
once	TRBV7-2	TRBJ1-2	NA	TGTGCCAGCAGCGAAGGGCCGGGGAGCTATGGCTACACCTTC	CASSEGPGSYGYTF
NA	TRBV7-2	TRBJ1-4	NA	TGTGCCAGCAGCTTCTATGACAGTAATGAAAAACTGTTTTTT	CASSFYDSNEKLFF
NA	TRBV30	TRBJ2-1	NA	TGTGCCTGGAGTGTACAGGGATTGCATGAGCAGTTCTTC	CAWSVQGLHEQFF
few	TRBV19	TRBJ1-6	TRBD1	TGTGCCAGTATGCAGGGGGCCTCCTATAATTCACCCCTCCACTTT	CASMQGASYNSPLHF
NA	TRBV30	TRBJ1-1	TRBD1	TGTGCCTGGAGTTCACTAGGACAGGGAGTGAGGACTGAAGCTTTCTTT	CAWSSLGQGVRTEAFF
NA	TRBV5-4	TRBJ2-5	NA	TGTGCCAGCAGCATAGATACTAGTCGGAGCGAGACCCAGTACTTC	CASSIDTSRSETQYF
NA	TRBV6-2/TRBV6-3	TRBJ1-2	NA	TGTGCCAGCAGTTCGCCCTCGACATCCCTCTATGGCTACACCTTC	CASSSPSTSLYGYTF
NA	TRBV7-8	TRBJ1-3	NA	TGTGCCAGCAGCTTACAGGCCCGCTCTGGAAACACCATATATTTT	CASSLQARSGNTIYF
NA	TRBV19	TRBJ1-2	NA	TGTGCCAGTAGTCCCTCGGGAGGGTACTATGGCTACACCTTC	CASSPSGGYYGYTF
NA	TRBV28	TRBJ2-7	TRBD1	TGTGCCAGCAGACCCTGGACAGGAGCCTCCTACGAGCAGTACTTC	CASRPWTGASYEQYF
few	TRBV5-1	TRBJ1-2	NA	TGCGCCAGCAGCTTGGTGCACAGGAGCTATGGCTACACCTTC	CASSLVHRSYGYTF
NA	TRBV10-2	TRBJ1-1	NA	TGCGCCAGCAGTGAGTCGTCGGGTACCCAAGCTTTCTTT	CASSESSGTQAFF
NA	TRBV7-2	TRBJ1-1	TRBD1	TGTGCCAGCAGCCCCGACAGGGGACGAACGGGCACTGAAGCTTTCTTT	CASSPDRGRTGTEAFF